What follows is one T cell receptor (beta chain) and its context. These data originate in a study of blood T cell repertoires in COVID-19. Turning to the study itself: COVID-19 samples collected from the United States, Italy and Spain covered acute and convalescent phases.

Trimming removed 5 bases from V and 2 bases from J; junction bases left unmatched: 7. This CDR3 is built from 15 residues. In germline, CDR1 is SEHNR, CDR2 FQNEAQ (reference sequence). Original processing notes: Amplification with reference gene primers provided the estimates of nucleated cell counts. Sequenced by immunoSEQ multiplex PCR; TCRdb stores in-frame clones only, minus some. V, J and clone size reflect that table, while D and trimming were determined from the DNA. The data contain around 170,000 clones, 86% of them singletons. The sequenced material came from peripheral blood. V and J are TRBV7-9 and TRBJ1-2, with 8 bases identical to TRBD1. This sequence was found in a man in his fifties with active or convalescent COVID-19. CDR3 sequence reads: CASSPGQARNYGYTF. CDR3 in DNA: TGTGCCAGCAGCCCGGGACAGGCCCGCAACTATGGCTACACCTTC.